This TCR beta chain was captured by sequencing in a study of CD8 T cells in Susac syndrome. Study results and caveats: CD8+ clonal expansion in Susac peaked in TEMRA cells and active patients. The number of Susac-specific public clones found was approximately 17 in total CD8+ repertoires and four to six in CD8+ TEMRA repertoires.

CDR1 SGDLS and CDR2 YYNGEE come from the germline V gene. Germline trimming cut 5 bases from V and 4 bases from J; bases unmatched to any gene: 9. The CDR3 has 15 residues. The T cells that were sequenced for TCR beta were CD8+ and CD4+ cells from blood. Random hexamers were used to reverse transcribe the RNA input (about 0.45 to 1 ug). One entry per CDR3 protein, called by TCRdb with MiXCR from the immunoSEQ multiplex PCR reads. The data hold about 24,000 distinct CDR3 sequences, with about 93% observed a single time. This clonotype showed up just once. Antigen: not known. The receptor was isolated from a human donor with Susac syndrome. The sample was CD8+ T cells from PBMCs. This chain connects TRBV9 to TRBJ1-1, with 9 bases matching TRBD1. Here the CDR3 DNA reads TGTGCCAGCAGTAATACAGGGGGCGAACGCACTGAAGCTTTCTTT. Encoded protein: CASSNTGGERTEAFF.